This T cell receptor (beta chain) appears in the sequencing data of a study of monozygotic twins with cystic fibrosis. Clones were read by immunoSEQ multiplex PCR, and TCRdb kept only the in-frame ones, dropping some. Among around 34,000 clones, 92% were seen once, and the ten largest hold roughly 0.9%. Losses at the gene ends were 7 bases for V and 6 bases for J; bases not matched to a gene: 10. Germline CDR1 reads SNHLY; CDR2 reads FYNNEI. This CDR3 region has 16 residues. Study-level results: In 13 of 16 pairs, V gene usage was closest to the co-twin's. Monozygotic CF twin pairs shared significantly more nucleotide-identical clonotypes than unrelated CF individuals did.

Comment on this clone: Its specificity is unknown.

The sample comprised blood. The chain couples TRBV2 to TRBJ1-6, with 9 nucleotides matching TRBD1. This receptor was identified in a girl aged 2 to 9 with cystic fibrosis. CDR3 in DNA: TGTGCCAGCAATTGGGACAGGGACATCTTTAATTCACCCCTCCACTTT. Translation: CASNWDRDIFNSPLHF.